One TCR beta chain is described in this entry. There are a few counts of this clonotype. It lacks a known antigen. Base qualities are not recorded, but no much larger clone differs from it by a single base. The sample originates from a study of CD8 T cells in ankylosing spondylitis (TCRdb year 2017). With respect to the entire study: The study set out to find disease-linked TCR variants by profiling T cell receptor beta repertoires in ankylosing spondylitis patients and healthy donors. In total, the full study cohort was made up of approximately 99 healthy donors and roughly 27 ankylosing spondylitis patients. Peripheral blood was sampled, and synovial fluid was additionally collected from ankylosing spondylitis patients. What the authors observed across the whole study: A CD8+ phenotype was shown by the disease-linked clones, which were found at relatively low frequencies in peripheral blood. According to the report, matched synovial fluid samples from ankylosing spondylitis patients were significantly enriched for the disease-linked clones. Some TCR beta motif variants had previously been reported in synovial fluid and blood of reactive arthritis patients, which suggested common disease-initiation mechanisms. Blood from ankylosing spondylitis patients appeared to be characterized by a TCR beta motif composed of eight highly homologous amino acid variants.

The CDR3 runs 16 amino acids, cysteine and phenylalanine included. CDR3 DNA only is kept here, 48 bases in frame from base 1. Trimming at the junction amounts to 3 bases on V and 2 bases on J, and the germline ends lie 16 bases apart. Taken from the germline V gene, the CDR1 and CDR2 loops are MGHDK and SYGVNS. Sequencing instrument: Illumina HiSeq 2500. Quantitative 5'-RACE with molecular barcodes was used to prepare TCR beta libraries. Turning to the authors' computational methods: To identify disease-linked TCR variants, a new computational method was used, one built on a probabilistic model of VDJ rearrangement. Starting from the raw public reads, TCRdb applied fastp trimming at Q25, assembled clones with MiXCR and retained in-frame beta chains. Rows are unified per CDR3 protein, each entry keeping the most common DNA and genes. TCRdb's processing, not the study's, gives the V and J calls here. The sample contains over 200,000 distinct CDR3 sequences, about 10% of them found a single time. Around a fifth of the sample is in the top ten clones.

The material sequenced was blood, either unsorted or a sorted T cell fraction (not recorded which). The V and J segments used are TRBV25-1 and TRBJ1-2; possibly the D gene is TRBD1, per 5 matching bases. The receptor was derived from a male donor with ankylosing spondylitis or in good health (not recorded which). The DNA sequence is TGTGCCAGCAGTGACACCCCCCTGGCAGGGAACTATGGCTACACCTTC. This encodes CASSDTPLAGNYGYTF.